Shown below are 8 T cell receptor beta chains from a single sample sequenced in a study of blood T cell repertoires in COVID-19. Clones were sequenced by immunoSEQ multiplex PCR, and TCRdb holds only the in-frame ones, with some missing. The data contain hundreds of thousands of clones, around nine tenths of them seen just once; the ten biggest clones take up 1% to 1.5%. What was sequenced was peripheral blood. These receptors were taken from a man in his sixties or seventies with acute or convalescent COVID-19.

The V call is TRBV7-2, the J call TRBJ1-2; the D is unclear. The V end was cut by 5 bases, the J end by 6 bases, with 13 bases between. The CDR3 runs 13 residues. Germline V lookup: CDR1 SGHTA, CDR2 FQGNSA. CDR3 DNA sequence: TGTGCCAGCAGCCCCCAGTTTGGTGATGGCTACACCTTC. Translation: CASSPQFGDGYTF.

The CDR3 DNA is TGTGCCAGCAACCTCAGGGGAGGGGGGCATCATGGCTACACCTTC. Its translation: CASNLRGGGHHGYTF. The chain links TRBV5-4 to TRBJ1-2, with D perhaps matching TRBD1 (6 bases). CDR1 and CDR2 from the germline V gene are SGHNT and YYREEE (reference sequence). Trimming took off 6 bases at V and 6 bases at J, with 21 bases between the two ends. The CDR3 has 15 amino acids.

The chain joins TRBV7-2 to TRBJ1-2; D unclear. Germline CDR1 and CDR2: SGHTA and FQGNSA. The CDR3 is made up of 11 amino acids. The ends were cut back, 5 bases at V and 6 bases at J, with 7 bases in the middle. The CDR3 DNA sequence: TGTGCCAGCAGCCCACGAGATGGCTACACCTTC. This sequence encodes CASSPRDGYTF.

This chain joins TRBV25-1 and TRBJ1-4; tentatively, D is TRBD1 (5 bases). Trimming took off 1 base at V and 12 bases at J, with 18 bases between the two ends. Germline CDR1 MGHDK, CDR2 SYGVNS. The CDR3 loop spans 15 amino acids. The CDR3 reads CASSESSRGGIELFF. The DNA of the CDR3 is TGTGCCAGCAGTGAATCCTCTCGCGGGGGGATAGAACTGTTTTTT.

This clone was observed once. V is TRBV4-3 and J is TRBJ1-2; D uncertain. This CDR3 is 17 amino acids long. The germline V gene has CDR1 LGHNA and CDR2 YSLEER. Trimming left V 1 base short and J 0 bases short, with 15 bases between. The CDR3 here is CASSQGIQARTNYGYTF. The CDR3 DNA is TGCGCCAGCAGCCAAGGCATTCAGGCCCGGACTAACTATGGCTACACCTTC.

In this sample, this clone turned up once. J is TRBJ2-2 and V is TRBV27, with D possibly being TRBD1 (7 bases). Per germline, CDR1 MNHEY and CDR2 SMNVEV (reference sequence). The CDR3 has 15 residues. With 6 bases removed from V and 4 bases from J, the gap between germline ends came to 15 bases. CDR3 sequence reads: CASSPGDSITGELFF. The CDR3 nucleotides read TGTGCCAGCAGCCCGGGGGACAGCATCACCGGGGAGCTGTTTTTT.

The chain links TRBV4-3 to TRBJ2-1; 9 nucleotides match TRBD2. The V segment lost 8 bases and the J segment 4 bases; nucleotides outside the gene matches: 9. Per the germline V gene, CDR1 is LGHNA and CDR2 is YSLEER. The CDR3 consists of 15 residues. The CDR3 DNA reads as TGCGCCAGCGGACAGACTAGCGGAAGATACAATGAGCAGTTCTTC. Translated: CASGQTSGRYNEQFF.

This CDR3 reads CASSKEVWPAGRNTGELFF. In DNA, the CDR3 is TGTGCCAGCAGCAAAGAAGTCTGGCCGGCGGGGAGGAACACCGGGGAGCTGTTTTTT. The chain recombines TRBV21-1 with TRBJ2-2; the table names TRBD2, a call not compared with the DNA. TRBV21-1 counts as a pseudogene. This CDR3 has 19 residues.